This TCR beta chain was found in a study of CD8 T cells in ankylosing spondylitis. Study-wide results and limits: In ankylosing spondylitis blood, a motif of roughly 8 highly homologous TCR beta variants appeared characteristic.

Remarks on this clonotype: What it recognizes is unknown.

MiXCR, run by TCRdb on the 5' RACE reads, gives a single entry per CDR3 protein. The sample includes more than 600,000 distinct CDR3 sequences, under 20% seen only once; the top ten take about 20%. The CDR3 length is 15 residues. With 3 bases clipped from V and 5 bases from J, the junction kept 8 bases outside the gene matches. Germline CDR1 is LNHNV and CDR2 is YYDKDF (reference sequence). Input material: blood, either unsorted or a sorted T cell fraction (not recorded which). This sequence originates from a male donor with ankylosing spondylitis. This chain uses TRBV15 with TRBJ2-5; 8 bases map to TRBD2. CDR3 in amino acids: CATSSAGGGMETQYF. The CDR3 coding sequence is TGTGCCACCAGCAGTGCCGGGGGGGGGATGGAGACCCAGTACTTC. Based on the CDR3 plus reference TRBV15 and TRBJ2-5, the full variable domain is DAMVIQNPRYQVTQFGKPVTLSCSQTLNHNVMYWYQQKSSQAPKLLFHYYDKDFNNEADTPDNFQSRRPNTSFCFLDIRSPGLGDTAMYLCATSSAGGGMETQYFGPGTRLLVL.